This T cell receptor (beta chain) is from a study of tumor and adjacent non-tumor tissue in lung cancer. With regard to this clonotype: With a much larger clone just one base away, this may be a read error.

The library came from three nested PCR rounds adapted from ARM-PCR protocols. MiXCR, applied by TCRdb to the multiplex PCR reads, yields one record per CDR3 protein. The repertoire holds fewer than 75,000 distinct CDR3 sequences, with roughly three quarters as singletons. This CDR3 comprises 14 residues. Germline CDR1 LNHNV, CDR2 YYDKDF (reference sequence). RNA was extracted from bulk tissue without any cell sorting. This non-tumor lung sample came from over 3 cm beyond the tumor edge. This receptor was identified in a man in his sixties with non-small cell lung cancer. Input material: distant non-tumor lung tissue. The chain is built from TRBV15 and TRBJ2-5, with TRBD1 identical over 7 bases. CDR3 sequence (DNA): TGTGCCACCAGCAGGACAGGGCGGTGGGAGAGCCAGTACTTC. It encodes CATSRTGRWESQYF.